One and the same sample provided the 24 T cell receptor beta chains below, sequenced in a study of cytomegalovirus exposure and HLA in healthy donors. PCR was performed using 60 Vbeta and 13 Jbeta primers. Repertoires were generated with immunoSEQ multiplex PCR, while TCRdb's copy carries only in-frame clones and drops some. This sample has about 190,000 clones, with about 77% found just once. What was sequenced was PBMCs. The receptors shown here come from a man between 25 and 39 years old in good health and CMV-seropositive.

The chain recombines TRBV7-3 with TRBJ1-1, with a weak D call TRBD1 (6 bases). The V gene lost 4 bases and the J gene lost 0 bases, with 15 bases spanning the gap. Germline V gives CDR1 SGHTA, CDR2 FQGTGA. CDR3 size: 16 residues. The CDR3 is CASSSQPTGMNTEAFF. The CDR3 coding sequence is TGTGCCAGCAGCTCACAGCCGACAGGCATGAACACTGAAGCTTTCTTT.

The chain joins TRBV18 to TRBJ1-1, with no clear D. The CDR3 totals 13 residues. CDR1 is KGHSH and CDR2 is LQKENI in the germline V gene. V lost 2 bases to trimming and J lost 8 bases, with 12 bases between them. The chain's CDR3 is CASSPGDGREAFF. Written as DNA, the CDR3 is TGTGCCAGCTCACCAGGGGATGGGAGGGAAGCTTTCTTT.

This clone turned up a few times. V is TRBV12-5 and J is TRBJ1-5; the D is unclear. This CDR3 comprises 17 residues. The V gene's germline CDR1 is LGHNT and CDR2 FRNRAP. Trimming left V 7 bases short and J 4 bases short, with 23 bases between. CDR3 DNA sequence: TGTGCTAGTGCCTCTACGGCCACACTGTGGAGAAATCAGCCCCAGCATTTT. This sequence encodes CASASTATLWRNQPQHF. Filled out from reference TRBV12-5 and TRBJ1-5, the complete variable domain reads DARVTQTPRHKVTEMGQEVTMRCQPILGHNTVFWYRQTMMQGLELLAYFRNRAPLDDSGMPKDRFSAEMPDATLATLKIQPSEPRDSAVYFCASASTATLWRNQPQHFGDGTRLSIL.

The gene calls are TRBV6-5 and TRBJ2-5; D call uncertain. There are 14 residues in the CDR3. Trimming shortened V by 1 base and J by 1 base, and 7 bases separated the two germline ends. From germline, CDR1 is MNHEY and CDR2 SVGAGI. The chain's CDR3 is CASSYFGVQETQYF. The CDR3 nucleotides are TGTGCCAGCAGTTACTTTGGAGTCCAAGAGACCCAGTACTTC.

The chain couples TRBV29-1 to TRBJ1-1, with TRBD1 identical over 8 bases. The CDR3 is 13 amino acids. Losses at the gene ends were 7 bases for V and 2 bases for J; bases not matched to a gene: 6. Germline CDR1 and CDR2: SQVTM and ANQGSEA. The CDR3 is CSARTGSNTEAFF. CDR3 DNA sequence: TGCAGCGCCCGGACAGGGAGTAACACTGAAGCTTTCTTT.

The chain couples TRBV7-9 to TRBJ1-2; TRBD1 might be the D (6 bases). Deletions cut 4 bases from V and 6 bases from J, with 9 bases between. Germline V gene sequence: CDR1 SEHNR, CDR2 FQNEAQ (reference sequence). The CDR3 runs to 12 residues. The CDR3 nucleotides are TGTGCCAGCAGCTACAGGGACCATGGCTACACCTTC. Translation: CASSYRDHGYTF.

The chain employs TRBV18 and TRBJ2-1, with TRBD2 identical over 10 bases. After removal of 4 bases from V and 2 bases from J, the junction contained 2 bases not matched to a gene. CDR3 size: 15 residues. Germline loops: CDR1 KGHSH, CDR2 LQKENI. The CDR3 DNA sequence: TGTGCCAGCTCACGGGGACTAGCGACCTACAATGAGCAGTTCTTC. Residues: CASSRGLATYNEQFF.

This rearrangement joins TRBV19 to TRBJ1-1; possible D gene TRBD1, 5 bases. CDR3 length equals 15 residues. V lost 9 bases, J lost 2 bases, and 19 bases lay in between. The V gene's germline CDR1 is LNHDA and CDR2 SQIVND (reference sequence). This CDR3 reads CASTLGQKVNTEAFF. As DNA, the CDR3 is TGTGCCAGCACCCTGGGGCAGAAAGTTAACACTGAAGCTTTCTTT.

This clone was detected a few times. The genes are TRBV10-3 and TRBJ2-2, with 8 bases lining up with TRBD1. Germline V gene sequence: CDR1 ENHRY, CDR2 SYGVKD. Losses at the gene ends were 4 bases for V and 3 bases for J; bases not matched to a gene: 4. The CDR3 length is 15 residues. Here the CDR3 DNA reads TGTGCCATCAGTGGGGACAGGCCCGACACCGGGGAGCTGTTTTTT. Its translation is CAISGDRPDTGELFF.

The V gene is TRBV2, the J gene TRBJ2-7, with TRBD1 identical over 7 bases. Germline lookup yields CDR1 SNHLY and CDR2 FYNNEI. CDR3 size: 17 residues. The V gene end was trimmed by 7 bases and the J gene end by 3 bases; junction bases not matched to a gene: 18. Here the CDR3 reads CASTKPDRDSFIYEQYF. CDR3 DNA sequence: TGTGCCAGCACGAAACCTGACAGGGATAGTTTTATCTACGAGCAGTACTTC.

This chain connects TRBV6-6 to TRBJ2-3; possible D gene TRBD1, 5 bases. Germline V lookup: CDR1 MNHNY, CDR2 SVGAGI (reference sequence). This CDR3 has 13 residues. V was trimmed by 7 bases and J by 6 bases, leaving 14 bases between them. The CDR3 is CASMRQGRDTQYF. The DNA of the CDR3 is TGTGCCAGCATGAGGCAGGGTCGGGATACGCAGTATTTT.

The rearrangement joins TRBV9 to TRBJ2-5, with 8 bases identical to TRBD2. The ends lost 4 bases at V and 5 bases at J; junction bases unmatched: 10. CDR3 length: 15 amino acids. Germline CDR1 and CDR2: SGDLS and YYNGEE. The CDR3 nucleotides read TGTGCCAGCAGCCTTCAAGCGGGAGAGGGGGAGACCCAGTACTTC. Residues: CASSLQAGEGETQYF.

CDR3 coding DNA: TGTGCCAGCACTCTGAATGTGTACGGTACCTACGAGCAGTACTTC. Protein product: CASTLNVYGTYEQYF. The genes are TRBV2 and TRBJ2-7; D is undetermined. V was shortened by 7 bases and J by 2 bases, with 18 bases between the two germline ends. From germline, CDR1 is SNHLY and CDR2 FYNNEI. The CDR3 runs 15 residues.

A remark on this clone: The sample contains more than one DNA sequence encoding this CDR3. This chain links TRBV7-8 with TRBJ2-7; maybe TRBD1 (5 bases). V was cut by 8 bases and J by 3 bases, with 11 bases left in between. CDR3 size: 12 residues. Germline lookup yields CDR1 SGHVS and CDR2 FQNEAQ. The CDR3 nucleotides are TGTGCCAGCTCCCAGGACAACTACGAGCAGTACTTC. Its protein is CASSQDNYEQYF.

This rearrangement joins TRBV27 to TRBJ2-7; no definite D call. The germline V gene encodes CDR1 MNHEY and CDR2 SMNVEV (reference sequence). The CDR3 totals 13 residues. The germline V and J ends were trimmed by 5 bases and 2 bases, with 10 bases remaining between them. CDR3 region: CASSLDPAYEQYF. CDR3 coding DNA: TGTGCCAGCAGTCTAGACCCGGCCTACGAGCAGTACTTC.

This clone was observed a few times. This sequence joins TRBV6-5 and TRBJ2-3; D may be TRBD2 (5 bases). This CDR3 has 13 amino acids. Trimming took 5 bases from V and 6 from J, leaving 12 bases between them. Per the germline V gene, CDR1 is MNHEY and CDR2 is SVGAGI. The CDR3 coding sequence is TGTGCCAGCAGTCCCGGGGAGTGGGATACGCAGTATTTT. Translated: CASSPGEWDTQYF.

The rearrangement joins TRBV28 to TRBJ1-5, with D possibly being TRBD1 (6 bases). The V gene lost 10 bases and the J gene lost 2 bases, with 21 bases spanning the gap. The germline V gene has CDR1 MDHEN and CDR2 SYDVKM. The CDR3 loop spans 16 amino acids. The CDR3 sequence is CATNLYREGGNQPQHF. CDR3 DNA: TGTGCCACCAACCTATACAGGGAGGGGGGCAATCAGCCCCAGCATTTT.

This sequence joins TRBV5-4 and TRBJ2-7, with 7 bases matching TRBD2. CDR1 SGHNT and CDR2 YYREEE come from the germline V gene (reference sequence). This CDR3 spans 17 amino acids. V lost 0 bases, J lost 0 bases, and 9 bases stayed unmatched. The CDR3 region has the DNA TGTGCCAGCAGCTTGGTCTTAGCGGGTGCCATCTCCTACGAGCAGTACTTC. Its translation: CASSLVLAGAISYEQYF.

This chain uses TRBV9 with TRBJ1-2, with 8 positions matching TRBD1. V was clipped by 2 bases and J by 1 base; unmatched bases: 4. The CDR3 runs to 15 residues. CDR1 SGDLS and CDR2 YYNGEE come from the germline V gene. The CDR3 spells CASSVRQGNNYGYTF. CDR3 nucleotide sequence: TGTGCCAGCAGCGTCAGACAGGGGAATAACTATGGCTACACCTTC.

The V and J genes are TRBV10-3 and TRBJ1-2; the D gene is possibly TRBD1 (5 bases). The germline gives CDR1 ENHRY, CDR2 SYGVKD. The CDR3 covers 14 residues. The V and J ends lost 4 bases and 1 base respectively, with 10 bases between them. The CDR3 is CAISATESNYGYTF. In DNA form, the CDR3 reads TGTGCCATCAGTGCGACAGAGAGTAACTATGGCTACACCTTC.

This chain's CDR3 is CASSWGQGDQPQHF. The CDR3 DNA is TGTGCCAGCAGCTGGGGACAGGGAGATCAGCCCCAGCATTTT. The chain has TRBV5-5 and TRBJ1-5; TRBD1 aligns across 9 bases. The CDR3 runs to 14 residues. CDR1 and CDR2 (germline): SGHKS, YYEKEE (reference sequence). After removal of 3 bases from V and 5 bases from J, the junction contained 3 bases not matched to a gene.

The chain couples TRBV15 to TRBJ1-2; D is possibly TRBD1 (5 bases). Germline CDR1 and CDR2: LNHNV and YYDKDF (reference sequence). The V end lost 0 bases, the J end lost 8 bases, and 13 bases lay between the germline ends. The CDR3 consists of 14 residues. The CDR3 loop reads CATSRDTGDRGYTF. In DNA, the CDR3 is TGTGCCACCAGCAGAGATACGGGGGACCGAGGCTACACCTTC.

V is TRBV9 and J is TRBJ1-1; 7 bases align to TRBD1. The CDR3 totals 14 residues. The V segment lost 0 bases and the J segment 11 bases; nucleotides outside the gene matches: 10. Germline V gives CDR1 SGDLS, CDR2 YYNGEE. CDR3 in amino acids: CASSVGTTGVGAFF. The CDR3 DNA follows: TGTGCCAGCAGCGTAGGGACTACAGGGGTTGGCGCTTTCTTT.

V usage is TRBV30 and J usage is TRBJ2-7; 7 nucleotides line up with TRBD2. The length of the CDR3 is 12 residues. The junction had 7 bases not matched to a gene; V was cut back by 5 bases and J by 6 bases. The germline gives CDR1 GTSNPN, CDR2 SVGIG (reference sequence). The CDR3 here is CAWGWGGFEQYF. The CDR3 bases are TGTGCCTGGGGGTGGGGGGGATTCGAGCAGTACTTC.